A single sample gave rise to the 15 T cell receptor beta chains below, sequenced in a study of sequential checkpoint blockade in melanoma. Sequencing was performed with immunoSEQ multiplex PCR; in TCRdb, only in-frame clones are kept and a portion is missing. The table has 15,000 to 20,000 clones, 55% to 75% seen once. Documented treatment: randomized to nivolumab then ipilimumab (arm A) or the reverse (arm B). The sample in question was CD8+ T cells sorted from blood (inferred from file names), obtained from a patient given nivolumab and ipilimumab in sequence. All receptors come from a human donor with melanoma.

The rearrangement uses TRBV13 and TRBJ2-7, with D perhaps matching TRBD1 (6 bases). Germline V lookup: CDR1 PRHDT, CDR2 FYEKMQ (reference sequence). The CDR3 sequence is 13 residues long. Trimming left V 8 bases short and J 9 bases short, with 20 bases between. The CDR3 coding sequence is TGTGCCAGCTCCGGGACAAGTTTTTCTGGGCAGTACTTC. As protein: CASSGTSFSGQYF.

Only one count was recorded for this clone. The rearrangement joins TRBV7-3 to TRBJ2-1, with 10 bases lining up with TRBD2. Germline V gene data show CDR1 as SGHTA and CDR2 as FQGTGA. CDR3 length: 15 residues. V was pared by 5 bases and J by 2 bases, with 3 bases of the junction left unmatched. This CDR3 is CASSLTSGAYNEQFF. Written as DNA, the CDR3 is TGTGCCAGCAGCCTCACTAGCGGGGCCTACAATGAGCAGTTCTTC.

The V gene is TRBV28, the J gene TRBJ2-7; the D is unclear. The V end lost 3 bases, the J end lost 3 bases, and 3 bases lay between the germline ends. Looked up from germline, CDR1 is MDHEN and CDR2 is SYDVKM. This CDR3 has 11 amino acids. The CDR3 DNA is TGTGCCAGCAGTTTTAGCTACGAGCAGTACTTC. Its translation is CASSFSYEQYF.

The chain has TRBV19 and TRBJ2-1; TRBD2 matches 9 bases. This CDR3 region has 16 residues. The V gene end was trimmed by 4 bases and the J gene end by 0 bases; junction bases not matched to a gene: 4. The germline gives CDR1 LNHDA, CDR2 SQIVND (reference sequence). CDR3 nucleotides: TGTGCCAGTAGTACTAGCGGGACCTACTCCTACAATGAGCAGTTCTTC. This codes for CASSTSGTYSYNEQFF.

The rearrangement uses TRBV2 and TRBJ2-7; TRBD1 might be the D (6 bases). The length of the CDR3 is 14 residues. Trimming took off 6 bases at V and 1 base at J, with 13 bases between the two ends. CDR1 is SNHLY, CDR2 FYNNEI, per germline. Here the CDR3 DNA reads TGTGCCAGCAGAGCCTCACAGGGATCCTACGAGCAGTACTTC. Its protein product is CASRASQGSYEQYF.

The genes are TRBV27 and TRBJ1-1; 7 bases match TRBD1. The length of the CDR3 is 13 residues. The J segment lost 5 bases and the V segment lost 6 bases, leaving 6 bases of the junction unmatched. Germline V gives CDR1 MNHEY, CDR2 SMNVEV (reference sequence). In DNA, the CDR3 is TGTGCCAGCAGAGACAGGGAGTCGACTGAAGCTTTCTTT. As protein: CASRDRESTEAFF.

The gene calls are TRBV6-1 and TRBJ1-1; 7 bases map to TRBD1. V shed 6 bases, J shed 0 bases, and the junction held 7 bases outside the gene matches. The germline V gene has CDR1 MNHNS and CDR2 SASEGT. There are 15 residues in the CDR3. The CDR3 DNA sequence: TGTGCCAGCAGACGGGACAGATTTTTGAACACTGAAGCTTTCTTT. Translation gives CASRRDRFLNTEAFF.

The chain combines TRBV5-1 with TRBJ2-2, with TRBD1 matching over 11 bases. V lost 0 bases to trimming and J lost 7 bases; unmatched junction nucleotides: 8. The germline CDR1 and CDR2 sequences are SGHRS and YFSETQ. The CDR3 sequence is 17 residues long. The CDR3 coding sequence is TGCGCCAGCAGCTTGGGGACAGGGGGCTATCTTGGCGGGGAGCTGTTTTTT. It codes for CASSLGTGGYLGGELFF.

Written as DNA, the CDR3 is TGTGCCAGCAGCCAAGGTAGCGGGATGCCAGAGACCCAGTACTTC. This translates into CASSQGSGMPETQYF. The chain links TRBV4-2 to TRBJ2-5, with 8 positions matching TRBD2. The CDR3 is 15 residues long. The V and J ends lost 1 base and 4 bases, in that order; junction bases with no gene match: 5. CDR1 is LGHNA and CDR2 is YNFKEQ in the germline V gene.

The V and J genes are TRBV28 and TRBJ2-7; 8 bases line up with TRBD2. Germline V gene data show CDR1 as MDHEN and CDR2 as SYDVKM. V shed 4 bases, J shed 0 bases, and the junction held 11 bases outside the gene matches. The CDR3 loop spans 17 amino acids. The CDR3 DNA follows: TGTGCCAGCAGTTCCCCATTCTCCGGGACTAGCTCCTACGAGCAGTACTTC. This gives the protein CASSSPFSGTSSYEQYF.

This chain joins TRBV30 and TRBJ1-5; D is possibly TRBD1 (6 bases). In germline, CDR1 is GTSNPN, CDR2 SVGIG (reference sequence). The CDR3 sequence is 13 residues long. V was pared by 5 bases and J by 3 bases, with 11 bases between. The CDR3 loop reads CAWSRDTNQPQHF. As DNA, the CDR3 is TGTGCCTGGTCCCGGGACACCAATCAGCCCCAGCATTTT.

CDR3 sequence (DNA): TGTGCCAGCAGTTTAGGACAGAACACTGAAGCTTTCTTT. Protein sequence: CASSLGQNTEAFF. The chain couples TRBV28 to TRBJ1-1; a weak D match, TRBD1 (5 bases). This CDR3 spans 13 amino acids. Germline CDR1 and CDR2: MDHEN and SYDVKM. Trimming stripped 2 bases from V and 1 base from J, with 5 bases between.

V usage is TRBV5-1 and J usage is TRBJ2-5, with a weak D call TRBD1 (6 bases). CDR3 length: 17 amino acids. V was clipped by 4 bases and J by 2 bases, with 21 bases between them. Germline loops: CDR1 SGHRS, CDR2 YFSETQ. Here the CDR3 DNA reads TGCGCCAGCAGCAGAAGGGGGTCAGGGAACGGGCAAGAGACCCAGTACTTC. This codes for CASSRRGSGNGQETQYF.

V and J are TRBV6-5 and TRBJ1-5, with no clear D. CDR1 MNHEY and CDR2 SVGAGI come from the germline V gene. Trimming stripped 6 bases from V and 0 bases from J, with 12 bases between. The CDR3 contains 15 residues. As DNA, the CDR3 is TGTGCCAGCAGGGAGGGCCCCTATAGCAATCAGCCCCAGCATTTT. It encodes CASREGPYSNQPQHF.

This sequence joins TRBV4-2 and TRBJ2-3, with TRBD2 identical over 9 bases. CDR3 length equals 21 residues. Germline CDR1 is LGHNA and CDR2 is YNFKEQ. Germline trimming cut 2 bases from V and 0 bases from J; bases unmatched to any gene: 18. CDR3 loop: CASSQWEPGSGSGGSTDTQYF. The CDR3 DNA follows: TGTGCCAGCAGCCAATGGGAGCCGGGTAGCGGGAGCGGGGGAAGCACAGATACGCAGTATTTT.